This entry concerns a single T cell receptor (beta chain). The antigen is undetermined. The sample belongs to a study of cytomegalovirus exposure and HLA in healthy donors. The study's findings and limits: Per a later analysis, about 17,000 TCR beta sequences showed association with HLA alleles at 0.05 false discovery rate.

The germline V gene encodes CDR1 LNHNV and CDR2 YYDKDF (reference sequence). The V gene lost 0 bases and the J gene lost 8 bases, with 22 bases spanning the gap. The CDR3 is made up of 17 amino acids. PCR amplification relied on 60 Vbeta primers (plus 13 Jbeta primers). Using immunoSEQ multiplex PCR, the repertoire was profiled, and TCRdb retains in-frame clones only, with some absent. The data show about 190,000 clones, with roughly nine tenths seen just once and about 1% held by the top ten. Sequenced sample: PBMCs. This TCR came from a boy younger than 10 in good health and CMV-seronegative. The rearrangement joins TRBV15 to TRBJ1-2, with D unresolved. CDR3 in DNA: TGTGCCACCAGCAGAGATACCGGGAGGCAGGAAGGCGTCGGCTACACCTTC. It specifies CATSRDTGRQEGVGYTF.